Shown below are 7 T cell receptor beta chains from a single sample sequenced in a study of pediatric ulcerative colitis. The data were produced by immunoSEQ multiplex PCR, yet TCRdb's version contains in-frame clones alone and is incomplete. This repertoire shows about 64,000 clones, roughly nine tenths found once; its top ten account for roughly 3%. Sequencing was carried out using blood. The source is a boy aged 10-17 years with severe ulcerative colitis.

This chain links TRBV29-1 with TRBJ2-7; D might be TRBD1 (5 bases). In germline, CDR1 is SQVTM, CDR2 ANQGSEA. The V and J ends lost 1 base and 2 bases respectively, with 9 bases between them. This CDR3 comprises 13 residues. Written as DNA, the CDR3 is TGCAGCGTTGAAGTACAGGCAACCTACGAGCAGTACTTC. It specifies CSVEVQATYEQYF.

J is TRBJ2-7 and V is TRBV6-1; 11 nucleotides match TRBD2. This CDR3 region has 14 residues. The junction had 0 bases not matched to a gene; V was cut back by 2 bases and J by 3 bases. CDR1 MNHNS and CDR2 SASEGT come from the germline V gene. The CDR3 here is CASSELAGGYEQYF. The DNA of the CDR3 is TGTGCCAGCAGTGAACTAGCGGGGGGCTACGAGCAGTACTTC.

CDR3 protein: CASSNRFTTPYEQYF. CDR3 sequence (DNA): TGTGCCAGCAGCAACAGGTTCACCACCCCCTACGAGCAGTACTTC. The J gene is TRBJ2-7, the V gene TRBV6-5; possible D gene TRBD1, 5 bases. The CDR3 runs 15 residues. Germline CDR1 MNHEY, CDR2 SVGAGI. The ends were cut back, 6 bases at V and 2 bases at J, with 17 bases in the middle.

The chain couples TRBV13 to TRBJ2-3; D not certain. CDR3 length equals 13 residues. CDR1 PRHDT and CDR2 FYEKMQ come from the germline V gene (reference sequence). V lost 1 base and J 5 bases, leaving 7 bases between the germline ends. CDR3 sequence reads: CASSLEDKDTQYF. As DNA, the CDR3 is TGTGCCAGCAGCTTAGAAGACAAAGATACGCAGTATTTT.

This rearrangement joins TRBV5-1 to TRBJ2-7; 13 bases map to TRBD2. The V gene's germline CDR1 is SGHRS and CDR2 YFSETQ. The CDR3 has 16 residues. V lost 1 base to trimming and J lost 5 bases; unmatched junction nucleotides: 6. For the CDR3, the DNA is TGCGCCAGCAGCTTGTGGACTAGCGGGAGCTTGAACGAGCAGTACTTC. Translating it yields CASSLWTSGSLNEQYF.

CDR3 region: CSVSRTRGADTQYF. Here the CDR3 DNA reads TGCAGCGTCTCCAGGACCCGGGGAGCAGATACGCAGTATTTT. The rearrangement uses TRBV29-1 and TRBJ2-3; D might be TRBD2 (5 bases). V was cut by 6 bases and J by 4 bases, with 17 bases left in between. This CDR3 is 14 amino acids long. CDR1 SQVTM and CDR2 ANQGSEA come from the germline V gene.

The V gene is TRBV19, the J gene TRBJ1-1, with D possibly being TRBD1 (6 bases). The germline gives CDR1 LNHDA, CDR2 SQIVND (reference sequence). CDR3 length equals 12 residues. The V end was cut by 6 bases, the J end by 4 bases, with 9 bases between. The CDR3 DNA reads as TGTGCCAGTAGAACAGGGAGCACTGAAGCTTTCTTT. Its translation is CASRTGSTEAFF.